This T cell receptor beta chain was profiled in a study of T cell responses to AZD1222 COVID-19 vaccine. As for the study in general: Analyses pooled second doses at about 4 or about 12 weeks.

Data came from immunoSEQ multiplex PCR; TCRdb stores just in-frame clones and leaves some out. This table has about 97,000 clones, approximately 90% appearing once. There are 15 residues in the CDR3. After removal of 1 base from V and 4 bases from J, the junction contained 5 bases not matched to a gene. CDR1 and CDR2 from the germline V gene are SGHTA and FQGNSA. Comments on this clone: What it binds is not known.

Study findings and constraints: Breadth and depth of Spike-specific TCRs rose after two AZD1222 doses. The reported proportion of spike-specific TCRs targeting unmutated variant regions was nearly half. Among those given AZD1222, only 6 or 7 were seropositive at baseline.

Sample: peripheral blood, taken on day 0 of AZD1222 vaccination. The sequence derives from an adult in good health. The chain is built from TRBV7-2 and TRBJ1-1, with 8 bases aligning to TRBD1. DNA of the CDR3: TGTGCCAGCAGCTTAGATCAGGGGGCGAGCACTGAAGCTTTCTTT. This codes for CASSLDQGASTEAFF. Complete variable domain (other parts from reference TRBV7-2 and TRBJ1-1): GAGVSQSPSNKVTEKGKDVELRCDPISGHTALYWYRQSLGQGLEFLIYFQGNSAPDKSGLPSDRFSAERTGGSVSTLTIQRTQQEDSAVYLCASSLDQGASTEAFFGQGTRLTVV.